This TCR beta chain was observed in a study of blood T cell repertoires in COVID-19. Study-level background: The samples span acute and convalescent COVID-19 from the United States, Italy and Spain. PBMCs, B-cell-depleted T cells, or T cells provided the cDNA or gDNA that made up the material.

In the original processing: Quantification of nucleated cells was approximated via reference gene primer amplification. This table comes from immunoSEQ multiplex PCR, and its TCRdb copy is limited to in-frame clones, with some not included. The DNA gave D and trimming, while V, J and clone size come from that table. This table has some 170,000 clones, about 81% appearing once. The V gene's germline CDR1 is GTSNPN and CDR2 SVGIG (reference sequence). The CDR3 sequence is 12 residues long. The receptor was isolated from a woman aged 65 to 85 with acute or convalescent COVID-19. Sequencing was carried out using peripheral blood. The chain recombines TRBV30 with TRBJ2-1; maybe TRBD2 (5 bases). The chain's CDR3 is CASNGVGDEQFF. The CDR3 coding sequence is TGTGCATCCAACGGGGTAGGCGATGAGCAGTTCTTC.